The clone carrying this T cell receptor (beta chain) has at least ten counts. Its antigen is currently unknown. These data originate in a study of T cells in Graves' hyperthyroidism and ophthalmopathy. Study-wide points: A model built on 13 V-J features separated ophthalmopathy from stable hyperthyroidism.

Researchers amplified the TCR beta CDR3 regions from RNA transcripts. First-round RT-PCR of the TCR CDR3 relied on the HTBI primer set. MiXCR, applied by TCRdb to the multiplex PCR reads, yields one record per CDR3 protein. The repertoire holds 500,000 to 650,000 distinct CDR3 sequences, 20% seen once, with 45% to 50% in the top ten. Looked up from germline, CDR1 is SGHRS and CDR2 is YFSETQ. The CDR3 consists of 16 residues. Trimming at V came to 1 base and at J to 5 bases, leaving 7 bases not matched to a gene. Out of less than 12 ml of fresh peripheral blood came the PBMCs. Sequences were obtained from blood. The V call is TRBV5-1, the J call TRBJ2-3; 10 positions match TRBD2. The clonotype originates from a man aged 35-49 years with Graves' ophthalmopathy. The CDR3 sequence is CASSLMERGGGDTQYF. As DNA, the CDR3 is TGCGCCAGCAGCTTGATGGAGCGGGGGGGAGGAGATACGCAGTATTTT.